These 9 T cell receptor beta chains share one sample of origin, sequenced in a study of neurological immune-mediated disorders. From the 5' RACE reads, TCRdb called clonotypes with MiXCR, one entry per CDR3 protein. The sample records tens of thousands of distinct CDR3 sequences, 4.5% to 6.5% being singletons. Sequenced material: PBMCs. The receptors were gathered from a woman aged 25 to 39 with multiple sclerosis.

This clonotype was recorded at least ten times. In DNA, the CDR3 is TGCAGTGCCGTGACAGGGGGCGTCGATGAAAAACTGTTTTTT. Translated: CSAVTGGVDEKLFF. This rearrangement joins TRBV20-1 to TRBJ1-4, with 10 bases identical to TRBD1. The CDR3 spans 14 residues. Per the germline V gene, CDR1 is DFQATT and CDR2 is SNEGSKA (reference sequence). V dropped 6 bases and J dropped 6; count of bases not matched to a gene: 7.

The table lists this clonotype with many counts. The V and J genes are TRBV12-3 or TRBV12-4 and TRBJ1-2; 8 bases fit TRBD1. V lost 3 bases to trimming and J lost 3 bases; unmatched junction nucleotides: 0. CDR3 length: 13 amino acids. The CDR3 coding sequence is TGTGCCAGCAGTTTGGACAGGGACTATGGCTACACCTTC. Residues: CASSLDRDYGYTF.

This clonotype was detected many times. The chain combines TRBV7-8 with TRBJ2-1, with a possible D match to TRBD2 (6 bases). The germline CDR1 and CDR2 sequences are SGHVS and FQNEAQ. V was shortened by 5 bases and J by 7 bases, with 24 bases between the two germline ends. The CDR3 extends over 17 amino acids. The chain's CDR3 is CASSPSPPGTGTNEQFF. The CDR3 DNA reads TGTGCCAGCAGCCCAAGCCCCCCCGGGACTGGTACTAATGAGCAGTTCTTC. The complete variable domain, with remaining parts taken from reference TRBV7-8 and TRBJ2-1, reads GAGVSQSPRYKVAKRGQDVALRCDPISGHVSLFWYQQALGQGPEFLTYFQNEAQLDKSGLPSDRFFAERPEGSVSTLKIQRTQQEDSAVYLCASSPSPPGTGTNEQFFGPGTRLTVL.

This clonotype occurred many times. The chain recombines TRBV6-1 with TRBJ1-5; no clear D. CDR1 is MNHNS and CDR2 is SASEGT in the germline V gene. The CDR3 length is 12 residues. V was clipped by 6 bases and J by 2 bases, with 5 bases between them. The CDR3 region is CASRGGNQPQHF. In DNA, the CDR3 is TGTGCCAGCAGGGGCGGCAATCAGCCCCAGCATTTT.

This clonotype has at least ten counts. The J gene is TRBJ2-5, the V gene TRBV3-1; 9 positions agree with TRBD2. The V gene end was trimmed by 2 bases and the J gene end by 4 bases; junction bases not matched to a gene: 8. Germline loops: CDR1 LGHDT, CDR2 YNNKEL (reference sequence). The CDR3 runs to 16 residues. The CDR3 protein is CASSQHGGTSPETQYF. The CDR3 DNA reads TGTGCCAGCAGCCAACATGGGGGGACTAGCCCAGAGACCCAGTACTTC.

As concerns this clonotype: Given a much more abundant clone one base away, this may be a read error. The chain employs TRBV2 and TRBJ1-4; 7 bases align to TRBD1. Germline V lookup: CDR1 SNHLY, CDR2 FYNNEI. This CDR3 spans 12 amino acids. CDR3 coding DNA: TGTGACAGCAGTGAAGCGTTGACAGGGTTGTTTTTT. Translation gives CDSSEALTGLFF.

At least ten counts were recorded for this clonotype. V and J are TRBV12-3 or TRBV12-4 and TRBJ1-4; a weak D match, TRBD1 (6 bases). V was shortened by 6 bases and J by 10 bases, with 15 bases between the two germline ends. The CDR3 is made up of 13 amino acids. CDR3 sequence reads: CASRSGESGKLFF. In DNA form, the CDR3 reads TGTGCCAGCAGGTCAGGGGAGTCAGGAAAACTGTTTTTT.

This clonotype was observed a handful of times. The chain recombines TRBV20-1 with TRBJ1-1, with D tentatively TRBD1 (5 bases). V was cut by 6 bases and J by 3 bases, with 14 bases left in between. This CDR3 region has 13 residues. Germline CDR1 is DFQATT and CDR2 is SNEGSKA (reference sequence). The CDR3: CSALKAGDTEAFF. DNA for the CDR3: TGCAGTGCCCTAAAGGCGGGGGACACTGAAGCTTTCTTT.

This clonotype was counted ten times or more. The chain links TRBV5-1 to TRBJ2-5; perhaps TRBD2 as D (6 bases). The CDR3 is 17 residues long. The V gene's germline CDR1 is SGHRS and CDR2 YFSETQ. V was shortened by 4 bases and J by 5 bases, with 24 bases between the two germline ends. In DNA, the CDR3 is TGCGCCAGCAGCCAGTACGCTTCGGGGGAGACGAAGGAGACCCAGTACTTC. Amino acid sequence: CASSQYASGETKETQYF.